The 19 T cell receptor beta chains below come from one sample, sequenced in a study of OX40 agonist ivuxolimab in advanced cancers. The protocol was immunoSEQ multiplex PCR, while the TCRdb copy is restricted to in-frame clones and leaves out a portion. Among about 68,000 clones listed, about 90% were seen once. The sequences come from CD4+ or CD8+ T cells sorted from blood, collected in a trial of the OX40 agonist ivuxolimab. The receptors derive from an adult with an advanced solid tumor such as melanoma, head and neck, liver or kidney cancer.

The chain joins TRBV15 to TRBJ2-3; 10 nucleotides match TRBD1. This CDR3 spans 16 amino acids. Germline CDR1 LNHNV, CDR2 YYDKDF (reference sequence). Trimming at V came to 0 bases and at J to 3 bases, leaving 3 bases not matched to a gene. The CDR3 nucleotides read TGTGCCACCAGCAGAGATGGGGGACAGGGGACAGATACGCAGTATTTT. It yields the protein CATSRDGGQGTDTQYF.

This sequence joins TRBV27 and TRBJ1-2; D uncertain. The CDR3 extends over 15 amino acids. The V end lost 5 bases, the J end lost 4 bases, and 17 bases lay between the germline ends. Per germline, CDR1 MNHEY and CDR2 SMNVEV (reference sequence). CDR3 loop: CASSPTEGRGYGYTF. The DNA for the CDR3 is TGTGCCAGCAGTCCCACGGAAGGGCGCGGCTATGGCTACACCTTC.

V gene TRBV11-2 combines with J gene TRBJ1-1; D is possibly TRBD1 (5 bases). Germline assignment: CDR1 SGHAT and CDR2 FQNNGV. The CDR3 is made up of 14 amino acids. V was cut by 5 bases and J by 6 bases, with 16 bases left in between. CDR3 DNA sequence: TGTGCCAGCAGCCCTAATCGACAGATCGCTGAAGCTTTCTTT. It encodes CASSPNRQIAEAFF. Full variable domain (missing parts from reference TRBV11-2 and TRBJ1-1): EAGVAQSPRYKIIEKRQSVAFWCNPISGHATLYWYQQILGQGPKLLIQFQNNGVVDDSQLPKDRFSAERLKGVDSTLKIQPAKLEDSAVYLCASSPNRQIAEAFFGQGTRLTVV.

V usage is TRBV5-1 and J usage is TRBJ2-1; TRBD1 matches at 7 bases. The CDR3 spans 15 residues. In germline, CDR1 is SGHRS, CDR2 YFSETQ. J gave up 8 bases and V 0 bases, and 8 bases lay outside the gene matches. CDR3: CASSLEGGPWDEQFF. The DNA for the CDR3 is TGCGCCAGCAGCTTGGAAGGGGGCCCCTGGGATGAGCAGTTCTTC.

The genes are TRBV2 and TRBJ2-7; D not certain. The ends were cut back, 8 bases at V and 3 bases at J, with 14 bases in the middle. Germline V gene data show CDR1 as SNHLY and CDR2 as FYNNEI. The CDR3 has 13 amino acids. In DNA, the CDR3 is TGTGCCAGCGACGCAGAGACGAGCTACGAGCAGTACTTC. Translating gives CASDAETSYEQYF.

The chain joins TRBV2 to TRBJ1-2; D gene ambiguous. The germline gives CDR1 SNHLY, CDR2 FYNNEI. This CDR3 comprises 13 residues. V was shortened by 9 bases and J by 6 bases, with 17 bases between the two germline ends. CDR3 nucleotides: TGTGCCAGTCTTCTGACCCCCGGTGATGGCTACACCTTC. Amino acids: CASLLTPGDGYTF.

The chain employs TRBV6-5 and TRBJ2-2; 8 nucleotides match TRBD2. The CDR3 totals 14 residues. Looked up from germline, CDR1 is MNHEY and CDR2 is SVGAGI. After removal of 0 bases from V and 13 bases from J, the junction contained 7 bases not matched to a gene. Here the CDR3 DNA reads TGTGCCAGCAGTTACTCAACTAGCGGTTCCGGGCTGTTTTTT. Translation gives CASSYSTSGSGLFF.

V usage is TRBV7-8 and J usage is TRBJ2-1, with TRBD2 matching over 7 bases. Trimming took 4 bases from V and 8 from J; bases not matched to a gene: 11. Germline V lookup: CDR1 SGHVS, CDR2 FQNEAQ. This CDR3 region has 15 residues. The CDR3 DNA is TGTGCCAGCAGCTCCACCGGGACTACCAGCTATGAGCAGTTCTTC. Its translation: CASSSTGTTSYEQFF.

The chain has TRBV5-1 and TRBJ2-1, with 10 bases identical to TRBD2. V lost 4 bases to trimming and J lost 9 bases; unmatched junction nucleotides: 4. The CDR3 length is 13 residues. The germline V gene has CDR1 SGHRS and CDR2 YFSETQ. The CDR3 loop reads CASSIAGGPEQFF. CDR3 DNA: TGCGCCAGCAGCATAGCGGGAGGTCCTGAGCAGTTCTTC.

The CDR3 nucleotides read TGTGCCAGCAGTGGAAGTAGACAGGGCGGTCAGCCCCAGCATTTT. As protein: CASSGSRQGGQPQHF. The chain has TRBV6-1 and TRBJ1-5; 7 positions agree with TRBD1. V lost 4 bases to trimming and J lost 6 bases; unmatched junction nucleotides: 9. CDR1 and CDR2 from the germline V gene are MNHNS and SASEGT. This CDR3 has 15 amino acids.

This chain connects TRBV30 to TRBJ2-1, with 7 positions matching TRBD2. Germline assignment: CDR1 GTSNPN and CDR2 SVGIG (reference sequence). The trim removed 4 bases at V and 8 bases at J, leaving 8 bases unmatched. The CDR3 has 13 residues. The CDR3 nucleotides read TGTGCCTGGAACGGCGGGAGTGTGGATGAGCAGTTCTTC. Translation: CAWNGGSVDEQFF.

The chain joins TRBV6-1 to TRBJ1-1, with TRBD1 identical over 8 bases. The ends lost 6 bases at V and 1 base at J; junction bases unmatched: 7. This CDR3 comprises 15 residues. Germline values: CDR1 MNHNS, CDR2 SASEGT. The CDR3 bases are TGTGCCAGCAGCAAACAGGGGGTCGGGAACACTGAAGCTTTCTTT. Translation: CASSKQGVGNTEAFF.

This CDR3 is CASRRGQGTEAFF. The CDR3 region has the DNA TGTGCCAGCAGACGCGGACAGGGCACTGAAGCTTTCTTT. This chain links TRBV7-2 with TRBJ1-1, with 8 positions matching TRBD1. The V and J ends lost 6 bases and 4 bases, in that order; junction bases with no gene match: 4. The CDR3 is 13 amino acids. The germline V gene encodes CDR1 SGHTA and CDR2 FQGNSA.

The chain recombines TRBV19 with TRBJ2-6; 9 bases are a match to TRBD1. The CDR3 loop spans 16 amino acids. Germline CDR1 LNHDA, CDR2 SQIVND (reference sequence). Germline trimming cut 6 bases from V and 1 base from J; bases unmatched to any gene: 4. The CDR3 DNA reads as TGTGCCAGTAGGGACAGGGGCTTTTCTGGGGCCAACGTCCTGACTTTC. Amino acids: CASRDRGFSGANVLTF.

The genes are TRBV5-1 and TRBJ2-3, with no clear D. Trimming shortened V by 4 bases and J by 0 bases, and 6 bases separated the two germline ends. CDR1 SGHRS and CDR2 YFSETQ come from the germline V gene. This CDR3 has 13 residues. CDR3 nucleotide sequence: TGCGCCAGCAGCCCCACCAGCACAGATACGCAGTATTTT. Its translation: CASSPTSTDTQYF. The full variable domain, in which reference TRBV5-1 and TRBJ2-3 provide the parts outside the CDR3, is KAGVTQTPRYLIKTRGQQVTLSCSPISGHRSVSWYQQTPGQGLQFLFEYFSETQRNKGNFPGRFSGRQFSNSRSEMNVSTLELGDSALYLCASSPTSTDTQYFGPGTRLTVL.

This clone was found once. The rearrangement links TRBV19 to TRBJ2-2, with 10 bases identical to TRBD2. The V segment lost 3 bases and the J segment 7 bases; nucleotides outside the gene matches: 11. This CDR3 contains 17 residues. Looked up from germline, CDR1 is LNHDA and CDR2 is SQIVND (reference sequence). This chain's CDR3 is CASSIVAGGSINGELFF. The CDR3 DNA sequence: TGTGCCAGTAGTATTGTAGCGGGAGGTTCAATTAACGGGGAGCTGTTTTTT.

The table lists this clone with a few counts. This sequence joins TRBV19 and TRBJ2-7; TRBD2 aligns across 12 bases. Germline V gene data show CDR1 as LNHDA and CDR2 as SQIVND (reference sequence). The CDR3 is 18 residues long. The J segment lost 5 bases and the V segment lost 2 bases, leaving 13 bases of the junction unmatched. CDR3 bases: TGTGCCAGTAGTATAAGGACTAGCGGGGCATCGGAGTCCCACGAGCAGTACTTC. It translates to CASSIRTSGASESHEQYF.

CDR3 loop: CASSYHGRNTGELFF. DNA for the CDR3: TGTGCCAGCAGCTATCACGGGAGAAACACCGGGGAGCTGTTTTTT. The J gene is TRBJ2-2, the V gene TRBV11-2; D is possibly TRBD2 (6 bases). CDR1 and CDR2 from the germline V gene are SGHAT and FQNNGV. This CDR3 has 15 residues. V was clipped by 4 bases and J by 2 bases, with 11 bases between them.

The table lists this clone with a count of one. The chain uses TRBV19 and TRBJ1-2; no reliable D call. The CDR3 totals 13 residues. With 3 bases removed from V and 8 bases from J, the gap between germline ends came to 13 bases. CDR1 LNHDA and CDR2 SQIVND come from the germline V gene (reference sequence). In nucleotides, the CDR3 is TGTGCCAGTAGTATGAGAGGGCCTGGAGGCTACACCTTC. Encoded protein: CASSMRGPGGYTF.